Listed below are T cell receptor beta chains from one sample, sequenced in a study of Ad26.COV2.S vaccination and SARS-CoV-2 variants. Profiled with immunoSEQ multiplex PCR; TCRdb holds only in-frame clones, not every one. Of around 300,000 clones listed, 85% to 90% were seen once; the top ten hold roughly 5%. Sequencing used peripheral blood, obtained in a trial of Ad26.COV2.S vaccine versus placebo. The receptors originated from a person between 18 and 59 years old who received the Ad26.COV2.S COVID-19 vaccine or a placebo. Both conserved end residues are part of each CDR3. The D gene is left open where the match is weak. Clone size appears in some rows only: once, few, many, or a class for an expanded clone.

d_call | j_call | clone_size | v_call | cdr3_nt | cdr3_aa
NA | TRBJ2-5 | once | TRBV20-1 | TGCAGTGCTAGTTTAGCAGCCCAAGAGACCCAGTACTTC | CSASLAAQETQYF
TRBD2 | TRBJ2-5 | NA | TRBV5-1 | TGCGCCAGCAGCCCCGGACTAGCGGGAGCTCGCCGGGCGGAGACCCAGTACTTC | CASSPGLAGARRAETQYF
NA | TRBJ2-6 | NA | TRBV27 | TGTGCCAGCAGTCAACGCCGGACAGATTCTGGGGCCAACGTCCTGACTTTC | CASSQRRTDSGANVLTF
NA | TRBJ1-5 | NA | TRBV7-9 | TGTGCCAGCAGCCGCGAGGGGGGCGGCAATCAGCCCCAGCATTTT | CASSREGGGNQPQHF
TRBD2 | TRBJ2-7 | NA | TRBV15 | TGTGCCACCAGCAGAGACCCTCTGACTAGCGGCGGTCTCTCCTACGAGCAGTACTTC | CATSRDPLTSGGLSYEQYF
NA | TRBJ2-1 | NA | TRBV12-3/TRBV12-4 | TGTGCCAGCAGCCAAGGGTTGTATGAGCAGTTCTTC | CASSQGLYEQFF
NA | TRBJ2-3 | NA | TRBV6-1 | TGTGCCAGCAGTGAATACGGGGGACAGACAACCTTACCCACAGATACGCAGTATTTT | CASSEYGGQTTLPTDTQYF
TRBD1 | TRBJ2-7 | NA | TRBV19 | TGTGCCAGTAGTATAGGACAGGGGGAGCAGTACTTC | CASSIGQGEQYF
NA | TRBJ1-1 | NA | TRBV11-2 | TGTGCCAGCAGCTTAGAGGGGTGGGACACTGAAGCTTTCTTT | CASSLEGWDTEAFF
TRBD1 | TRBJ2-7 | NA | TRBV12-3/TRBV12-4 | TGTGCCAGCAGTTTGGGGGACAGCAAGCAGTACTTC | CASSLGDSKQYF
NA | TRBJ1-5 | NA | TRBV28 | TGTGCCAGCAGTTTTAGCAATCAGCCCCAGCATTTT | CASSFSNQPQHF
TRBD1 | TRBJ1-6 | NA | TRBV7-9 | TGTGCCAGCAGCTTCGCGACAGGGAGCAATTCACCCCTCCACTTT | CASSFATGSNSPLHF
NA | TRBJ1-5 | NA | TRBV21-1 | TGTGCCAGCAGCCCGTTGGACAGGGTCAATCAGCCCCAGCATTTT | CASSPLDRVNQPQHF
TRBD2 | TRBJ2-1 | NA | TRBV6-1 | TGTGCCAGCAGTAAAGCGGGAGGCTCCTACAATGAGCAGTTCTTC | CASSKAGGSYNEQFF
TRBD2 | TRBJ2-3 | NA | TRBV27 | TGTGCCAGCAGTTTAGCGGGAGGGTACACAGATACGCAGTATTTT | CASSLAGGYTDTQYF
NA | TRBJ2-3 | few | TRBV6-2/TRBV6-3 | TGTGCCAGCAGCGGGGCTTTGCGGGGTGGCGATACGCAGTATTTT | CASSGALRGGDTQYF
NA | TRBJ2-2 | NA | TRBV6-5 | TGTGCCAGCAAAGGCTCCGCGAACACCGGGGAGCTGTTTTTT | CASKGSANTGELFF
NA | TRBJ2-7 | NA | TRBV5-1 | TGCGCCAGCAGCTTGGAACAGGACTACGAGCAGTACTTC | CASSLEQDYEQYF
TRBD2 | TRBJ2-3 | NA | TRBV6-2/TRBV6-3 | TGTGCCAGCAGTTACTCGGGACTAGATCCTACCACGCAGTATTTT | CASSYSGLDPTTQYF
TRBD1 | TRBJ1-2 | NA | TRBV29-1 | TGCAGCTTCACAGGGGCGACTAACTATGGCTACACCTTC | CSFTGATNYGYTF
TRBD2 | TRBJ2-1 | NA | TRBV4-1 | TGCGCCAGCAGCCAAGATTCTAGCGGGGACTACAATGAGCAGTTCTTC | CASSQDSSGDYNEQFF
NA | TRBJ2-5 | NA | TRBV9 | TGTGCCAGCAGCGCAGGGGAGCGGGGCAGGGAGACCCAGTACTTC | CASSAGERGRETQYF
NA | TRBJ1-2 | NA | TRBV23-1 | TGCGCCAGCAGTCGATCGGGCCCAGCTAACTATGGCTACACCTTC | CASSRSGPANYGYTF
NA | TRBJ2-2 | NA | TRBV18 | TGTGCCTCCGCCCCCAGTTGGGCGGGGAACACCGGGGAGCTGTTTTTT | CASAPSWAGNTGELFF
TRBD1 | TRBJ1-6 | NA | TRBV25-1 | TGTGCCAGCAGTGAGTACAGGGGGCAAAATTCACCCCTCCACTTT | CASSEYRGQNSPLHF
NA | TRBJ2-6 | NA | TRBV9 | TGTGCCAGCAGCTTGTACGGATCTTCCACTGGGGCCAACGTCCTGACTTTC | CASSLYGSSTGANVLTF
NA | TRBJ2-7 | NA | TRBV18 | TGTGCCAGCTCATCAGCCTACGAGCAGTACTTC | CASSSAYEQYF
NA | TRBJ2-7 | once | TRBV12-3/TRBV12-4 | TGTGCCAGCAGCCGAGGACAGCCCTACGAGCAGTACTTC | CASSRGQPYEQYF
NA | TRBJ1-1 | few | TRBV7-9 | TGTGCCAGCAGCTTAGAACAGTATGAAGCTTTCTTT | CASSLEQYEAFF
NA | TRBJ1-2 | NA | TRBV9 | TGTGCCAGCAGTCAGAATCCGGGGGATGGCGGCTACACCTTC | CASSQNPGDGGYTF
NA | TRBJ2-5 | few | TRBV3-1/TRBV3-2 | TGTGCCAGCAGCCGGGATGTTAGTTCACAAGAGACCCAGTACTTC | CASSRDVSSQETQYF
NA | TRBJ2-3 | NA | TRBV5-4 | TGTGCCAGCAGCCCAGGGTGGGATACGCAGTATTTT | CASSPGWDTQYF
NA | TRBJ1-5 | few | TRBV3-1/TRBV3-2 | TGTGCCAGCAGCCAAGATTATGGCAATCAGCCCCAGCATTTT | CASSQDYGNQPQHF
NA | TRBJ1-1 | NA | TRBV7-9 | TGTGCCAGCAGCTCGCGAGGACTTGAGAACACTGAAGCTTTCTTT | CASSSRGLENTEAFF
NA | TRBJ1-6 | NA | TRBV3-1/TRBV3-2 | TGTGCCAGCAGCCAATGGACTTACGATTCACCCCTCCACTTT | CASSQWTYDSPLHF
NA | TRBJ2-5 | NA | TRBV7-8 | TGTGCCAGCAGCTTGGGGGGGACCCAGTACTTC | CASSLGGTQYF
NA | TRBJ2-7 | NA | TRBV5-1 | TGCGCCAGCAGCCTGAAAGGAGGGGCCTCCTACGAGCAGTACTTC | CASSLKGGASYEQYF
NA | TRBJ2-7 | NA | TRBV7-9 | TGTGCCAGCAGCTCGTCGGGCCGCTCCTACGAGCAGTACTTC | CASSSSGRSYEQYF
NA | TRBJ1-2 | NA | TRBV7-2 | TGTGCCAGCAGCAGGGGCACAGGAAGGGTTAGTTATGGCTACACCTTC | CASSRGTGRVSYGYTF
TRBD1 | TRBJ2-7 | NA | TRBV28 | TGTGCCAGCATTCCTGCCTTCCGGGACAGGGGTAGCGAGCAGTACTTC | CASIPAFRDRGSEQYF
TRBD1 | TRBJ2-4 | NA | TRBV11-2 | TGTGCCAGCAGCGGCGGGACAGGAGTAGCCAAAAACATTCAGTACTTC | CASSGGTGVAKNIQYF
NA | TRBJ2-1 | NA | TRBV5-1 | TGCGCCAGCAGCTTCCTGACCGGGACGGGACTCTCCTACAATGAGCAGTTCTTC | CASSFLTGTGLSYNEQFF
NA | TRBJ2-7 | NA | TRBV7-2 | TGTGCCAGCAGCTTACTTGGTAGCTCCTACGAGCAGTACTTC | CASSLLGSSYEQYF
NA | TRBJ1-2 | few | TRBV7-2 | TGTGCCAGTACGTGGGGGGGCGTAGATGGCTACACCTTC | CASTWGGVDGYTF
NA | TRBJ1-1 | NA | TRBV28 | TGTGCCAGCAGTCCCCCTCGTGGCACTGAAGCTTTCTTT | CASSPPRGTEAFF
NA | TRBJ1-4 | NA | TRBV11-2 | TGTGCCAGCAGCCCCTCCCGGGCCACGGGTGAAAAACTGTTTTTT | CASSPSRATGEKLFF
TRBD1 | TRBJ2-5 | NA | TRBV6-2/TRBV6-3 | TGTGCCAGCAGTTCGCGCAGTCGAGGGACAGGGGGAGAAGAGACCCAGTACTTC | CASSSRSRGTGGEETQYF
TRBD2 | TRBJ2-5 | NA | TRBV24-1 | TGTGCCACCAGTGATGAGACTAGCGGGGCGACTCAAGAGACCCAGTACTTC | CATSDETSGATQETQYF
NA | TRBJ1-1 | NA | TRBV9 | TGTGCCAGCAGCGTACTTCAGGGGCTCGAGGCTGAAGCTTTCTTT | CASSVLQGLEAEAFF
TRBD2 | TRBJ2-2 | NA | TRBV15 | TGTGCCACCAGCAGGACTAGCGGGACCGGGGAGCTGTTTTTT | CATSRTSGTGELFF
TRBD1 | TRBJ1-2 | NA | TRBV14 | TGTGCCAGCTCGGGACAGCCCTATGGCTACACCTTC | CASSGQPYGYTF
TRBD2 | TRBJ2-7 | NA | TRBV2 | TGTGCCAGCAGCCCTAGCGGGGCCTCCTACGAGCAGTACTTC | CASSPSGASYEQYF
TRBD2 | TRBJ2-1 | NA | TRBV29-1 | TGCAGCGTTGATTTCCAGCGGGGGGGCGGTGAGCAGTTCTTC | CSVDFQRGGGEQFF
NA | TRBJ2-5 | NA | TRBV3-1/TRBV3-2 | TGTGCCAGCAGCCAAGATCTTCGAGAGACCCAGTACTTC | CASSQDLRETQYF
TRBD2 | TRBJ2-2 | NA | TRBV7-2 | TGTGCCAGCAGCTTGGCGGGAGTGCAGGCCGGGGAGCTGTTTTTT | CASSLAGVQAGELFF
NA | TRBJ2-7 | NA | TRBV12-3/TRBV12-4 | TGTGCCAGCAGTTTAGCGGCTAACTACGAGCAGTACTTC | CASSLAANYEQYF
NA | TRBJ2-1 | once | TRBV7-2 | TGTGCCAGCAGCTTAGTGGTCAGCCATCGGGCGGTGATTTCTGATGAGCAGTTCTTC | CASSLVVSHRAVISDEQFF
NA | TRBJ1-6 | NA | TRBV4-1 | TGCGCCAGCAGCCCTAAGGGAACAGAGCCCTCCTATAATTCACCCCTCCACTTT | CASSPKGTEPSYNSPLHF
TRBD2 | TRBJ2-1 | NA | TRBV7-8 | TGTGCCAGCAGCTTAGCCCCGGGACTAGCGACATGGAATGAGCAGTTCTTC | CASSLAPGLATWNEQFF